A selection of T cell receptor beta chains follows, all from one sample in a study of CD8 T cells in Susac syndrome. Each CDR3 protein gets one entry after TCRdb re-called the immunoSEQ multiplex PCR reads with MiXCR. Among 200,000 to 300,000 distinct CDR3 sequences listed, about 96% were seen once. The sample comprised CD4+ T cells from PBMCs. The receptors were gathered from a human donor with Susac syndrome. The CDR3 runs from the conserved cysteine through the conserved F or W. Fields, in order: clone size, V gene, CDR3 length, D gene, J gene, CDR3 DNA, CDR3 protein. A D gene is named only where the DNA matches it firmly. A clone size is listed for some rows: how often the clone was seen (once, few, many), or a class if it is expanded.

NA,TRBV19,16,TRBD2,TRBJ2-7,TGTGCCAGTCACCCGAGGGCTAGCGGGAATTCTTACGAGCAGTACTTC,CASHPRASGNSYEQYF
NA,TRBV20-1,15,TRBD1,TRBJ1-2,TGCAGTGCTAGAGATCAGCAGGGGGCAGGTTTAGGCTACACCTTC,CSARDQQGAGLGYTF
NA,TRBV12-3/TRBV12-4,16,TRBD1,TRBJ2-5,TGTGCCAGCAGAGACGTCGGGACAGGGGCCTCGGAGACCCAGTACTTC,CASRDVGTGASETQYF
NA,TRBV24-1,13,NA,TRBJ2-2,TGTGCCACCAGTGAGGCGGGACCCGGGGAGCTGTTTTTT,CATSEAGPGELFF
NA,TRBV6-6,13,NA,TRBJ1-1,TGTGCCAGCAGGGACAGAGAATACACTGAAGCTTTCTTT,CASRDREYTEAFF
NA,TRBV20-1,15,NA,TRBJ2-3,TGCAGTGAAACCCGACGGACAGCGGTGGAAGATACGCAGTATTTT,CSETRRTAVEDTQYF
NA,TRBV15,12,NA,TRBJ1-1,TGTGCCACCAGTCGAGGGAACACTGAAGCTTTCTTT,CATSRGNTEAFF
NA,TRBV9,14,TRBD2,TRBJ2-7,TGTGCCAGCAGCAGAACTGGGGGGGAATACGAGCAGTACTTC,CASSRTGGEYEQYF
few,TRBV12-3/TRBV12-4,14,NA,TRBJ2-1,TGTGCCAGCAGTTTAGGTCAGGCGTACAATGAGCAGTTCTTC,CASSLGQAYNEQFF
NA,TRBV12-5,15,TRBD1,TRBJ2-1,TGTGCTAGTGGTACTGGACAGGGATACAACAATGAGCAGTTCTTC,CASGTGQGYNNEQFF
NA,TRBV2,14,NA,TRBJ1-5,TGTGCCAGCAGTAAAGACAGAACCCAGCAGCCCCAGCATTTT,CASSKDRTQQPQHF
NA,TRBV20-1,11,NA,TRBJ2-1,TGCAGTGTCACGGGGGCGGGCCTTCAGTTCTTC,CSVTGAGLQFF
NA,TRBV21-1,14,NA,TRBJ2-1,TGTGCCAGCAGCTCCCGACAGGTGGAAAATGAGCAGTTCTTC,CASSSRQVENEQFF
once,TRBV7-9,11,TRBD2,TRBJ2-1,TGTGCCAGCAGCTTACGGGGACTAGCGTTCTTC,CASSLRGLAFF
NA,TRBV4-1,15,NA,TRBJ1-2,TGCGCCAGCAGCCAGACTGCTAAAGTCGTATCGGGCTACACCTTC,CASSQTAKVVSGYTF
few,TRBV20-1,12,NA,TRBJ1-2,TGCAGTGCTGGCCGGGACAACTATGGCTACACCTTC,CSAGRDNYGYTF
NA,TRBV6-1,17,TRBD1,TRBJ1-5,TGTGCCAGCCGACACCGGGACAGACGTTATAGCAATCAGCCCCAGCATTTT,CASRHRDRRYSNQPQHF
NA,TRBV18,14,NA,TRBJ2-1,TGTGCCAGCTCACCCCCTAACAGGGTCCATGAGCAGTTCTTC,CASSPPNRVHEQFF
NA,TRBV20-1,15,NA,TRBJ2-1,TGCAGTGCTAGAGACGGCGGACTTTCGTCCGGCGAGCAGTTCTTC,CSARDGGLSSGEQFF
NA,TRBV7-9,14,TRBD2,TRBJ2-4,TGTGCCAGCAGCTTCCAGGGACTAGCAAACATTCAGTACTTC,CASSFQGLANIQYF
NA,TRBV20-1,13,NA,TRBJ2-1,TGCAGTGGGGAAGCGAGCTCCTACAATGAGCAGTTCTTC,CSGEASSYNEQFF
NA,TRBV25-1,17,TRBD1,TRBJ2-2,TGTGCCAGCAGTGCCCGAGCCGGGACAGGGAACACCGGGGAGCTGTTTTTT,CASSARAGTGNTGELFF
NA,TRBV9,12,TRBD1,TRBJ2-1,TGTGCCAGCAACCGACAGGGGGAAGAGCAGTTCTTC,CASNRQGEEQFF
NA,TRBV12-3/TRBV12-4,14,TRBD1,TRBJ2-7,TGTGCCAGCAGTCTCCGGACAGGGGTGAGAGAGCAGTACTTC,CASSLRTGVREQYF
NA,TRBV6-5,14,NA,TRBJ2-1,TGTGCCAGCAATACGGGACGATCCTACAATGAGCAGTTCTTC,CASNTGRSYNEQFF
NA,TRBV12-3/TRBV12-4,15,NA,TRBJ1-2,TGTGCCAGCAGTTTACTTAAGGGTCGGGACTATGGCTACACCTTC,CASSLLKGRDYGYTF
few,TRBV11-1,12,NA,TRBJ2-1,TGTGCCAGCAGCTTTGGGGGTAATGAGCAGTTCTTC,CASSFGGNEQFF
NA,TRBV20-1,11,NA,TRBJ2-5,TGCAGTGCTAGTATACAATCGGACCAGTACTTC,CSASIQSDQYF
NA,TRBV28,15,TRBD1,TRBJ2-7,TGTGCCAGCAGTCCTGCCGGGACAGGGACCTACGAGCAGTACTTC,CASSPAGTGTYEQYF
NA,TRBV6-5,18,TRBD2,TRBJ2-3,TGTGCCAGCAGTTACTCACTCACGGCGGGAGGGCCCCAGAAGGCGCAGTATTTT,CASSYSLTAGGPQKAQYF
NA,TRBV20-1,14,NA,TRBJ2-1,TGCAGTGCCGGGTCAGTGTCCCTCTACAATGAGCAGTTCTTC,CSAGSVSLYNEQFF
NA,TRBV20-1,15,NA,TRBJ1-5,TGCAGTGCTAGGGAACAGGGTGGAAGCAATCAGCCCCAGCATTTT,CSAREQGGSNQPQHF
NA,TRBV6-1,17,TRBD2,TRBJ2-1,TGTGCCAGCAGTCCGCTTAGCGGGAGGGCCCTCTCAAATGAGCAGTTCTTC,CASSPLSGRALSNEQFF
NA,TRBV19,12,NA,TRBJ1-1,TGTGCCAGTAGTCCGGACCCGATCGGAGCTTTCTTT,CASSPDPIGAFF
NA,TRBV20-1,15,NA,TRBJ1-5,TGCAGTGTCCCAACCTCCTCAAGGGACCATCAGCCCCAGCATTTT,CSVPTSSRDHQPQHF
NA,TRBV9,13,NA,TRBJ2-1,TGTGCCAGCAGCGTAATAGGCGTCCATGAGCAGTTCTTC,CASSVIGVHEQFF
NA,TRBV29-1,14,TRBD1,TRBJ1-1,TGCAGCGTCTCGAGACAGGGGCGAGGCGCTGAAGCTTTCTTT,CSVSRQGRGAEAFF
NA,TRBV27,16,TRBD1,TRBJ2-1,TGTGCCAGCAGTCCAACCGGGACAGGGTACAACAATGAGCAGTTCTTC,CASSPTGTGYNNEQFF
once,TRBV20-1,14,TRBD2,TRBJ2-1,TGCAGTCCCAGCGGGAGAGGGTCCTACAATGAGCAGTTCTTC,CSPSGRGSYNEQFF